What follows describes a single T cell receptor (beta chain). What it binds is unknown. This sample was taken from a study of vaccination effects on CD4 cells after COVID-19. Libraries were prepared by immunoSEQ multiplex PCR; TCRdb keeps only in-frame clonotypes and omits some of them. Seen here are roughly 27,000 clones, about four fifths observed once, and the top ten hold 1.4%. Ahead of sequencing, the ViraFEST assay grew antigen-specific CD4+ T cells using viral peptide pools. Following 10 days of culture, CD4+ T cells were isolated. All study participants received two doses of BNT162b2 or mRNA-1273 vaccine. The study, taken as a whole, reports: Clones of infection and vaccine origin contracted markedly late after vaccination.

The specimen comprised CD4+ T cells from PBMCs cultured with HCoV-NL63 spike peptides, sampled after COVID-19 vaccination. The sequence came from a human donor who received a COVID-19 vaccine. Some clones in this sample may be carry-over from other donors' samples.

The CDR3 spells CASSFWDTQYF. CDR3 nucleotide sequence: TGTGCCAGCAGTTTTTGGGATACGCAGTATTTT. The rearrangement uses TRBV12-3 or TRBV12-4 and TRBJ2-3; D is unresolved. The CDR3 has 11 residues. Between the trimmed V and J ends, which lost 3 bases and 6 bases, there was a span of 4 bases.